The TCR beta chain described here comes from a study of blood T cell repertoires in COVID-19. In the study overall: Researchers got acute and convalescent COVID-19 samples from the United States, Italy and Spain.

CDR1 and CDR2 from the germline V gene are ENHRY and SYGVKD. The CDR3 has 14 residues. V lost 6 bases to trimming and J lost 6 bases, with 14 bases between them. Under the authors' procedure: Estimation of nucleated cell counts relied on the amplification of reference gene primers. Profiling relied on immunoSEQ multiplex PCR, and the TCRdb table lists in-frame clones only, not all of them. D and trimming come from the DNA, and the V and J calls and clone size come from that table. Here the sample spans some 460,000 clones, roughly 87% being singletons. In terms of age and location, participants ranged from about 18 to 100 years and lived in about 25 US areas.

This chain joins TRBV10-3 and TRBJ1-4; the D is unclear. This receptor was obtained from a woman aged 18-35 years with acute COVID-19. What was sequenced was PBMCs or T cells enriched from blood (not recorded which). The CDR3 reads CAIRKTEIDEKLFF. Written as DNA, the CDR3 is TGTGCCATCAGAAAGACGGAGATCGATGAAAAACTGTTTTTT.